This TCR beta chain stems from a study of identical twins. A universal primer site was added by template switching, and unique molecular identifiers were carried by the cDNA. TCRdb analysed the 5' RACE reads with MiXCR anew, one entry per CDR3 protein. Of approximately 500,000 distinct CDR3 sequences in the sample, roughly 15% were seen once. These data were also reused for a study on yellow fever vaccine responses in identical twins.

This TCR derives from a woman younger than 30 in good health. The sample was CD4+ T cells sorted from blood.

CDR3 nucleotide sequence: TGTGCCAGCAGTCCAACTAGCGGGAGGGACTACAATGAGCAGTTCTTC. Translated, it gives CASSPTSGRDYNEQFF. This rearrangement joins TRBV12-3 or TRBV12-4 to TRBJ2-1; TRBD2 matches 13 bases. The CDR3 runs 16 residues. J lost 3 bases, V lost 5 bases, and 4 bases had no gene match.